The present T cell receptor (beta chain) was sequenced within a study of cytomegalovirus exposure and HLA in healthy donors. Study findings and constraints: As was reported, the classifier diagnosed cytomegalovirus status with high specificity and sensitivity.

Points on this clone: Its antigen is currently unknown.

PCR involved 60 Vbeta and 13 Jbeta primers. The repertoire was sequenced with immunoSEQ multiplex PCR; TCRdb's copy has only in-frame clones and lacks some. The sample has a few hundred thousand clones; more than 65% are singletons. This receptor was obtained from a woman aged 25 to 45 in good health and CMV-seronegative. Sequencing was performed on PBMCs.

The CDR3 DNA is TGTGCCAGAGGGGCTAGCGGGAGATATTTT. Translating it yields CARGASGRYF. The chain couples TRBV6-7 to TRBJ2-3; 10 bases line up with TRBD2. TRBV6-7 is flagged as an ORF with uncertain function. The CDR3 covers 10 residues. The V segment lost 9 bases and the J segment 15 bases; nucleotides outside the gene matches: 6.